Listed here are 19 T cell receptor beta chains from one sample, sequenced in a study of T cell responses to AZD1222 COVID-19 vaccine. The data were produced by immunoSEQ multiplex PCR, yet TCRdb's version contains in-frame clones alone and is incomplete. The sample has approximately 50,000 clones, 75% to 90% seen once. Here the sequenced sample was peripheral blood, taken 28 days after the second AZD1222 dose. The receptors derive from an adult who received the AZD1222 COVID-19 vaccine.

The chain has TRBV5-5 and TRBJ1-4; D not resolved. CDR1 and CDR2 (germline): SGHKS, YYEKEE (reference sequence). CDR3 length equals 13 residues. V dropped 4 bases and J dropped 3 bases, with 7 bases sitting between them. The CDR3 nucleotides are TGTGCCAGCAGCCCAGTCCCTAATGAAAAACTGTTTTTT. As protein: CASSPVPNEKLFF.

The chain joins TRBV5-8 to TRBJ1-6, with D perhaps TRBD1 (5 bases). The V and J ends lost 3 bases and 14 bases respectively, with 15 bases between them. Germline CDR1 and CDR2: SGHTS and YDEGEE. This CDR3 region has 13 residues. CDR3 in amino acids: CASSWMGTKTLHF. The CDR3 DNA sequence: TGTGCCAGCAGCTGGATGGGGACGAAGACCCTCCACTTT.

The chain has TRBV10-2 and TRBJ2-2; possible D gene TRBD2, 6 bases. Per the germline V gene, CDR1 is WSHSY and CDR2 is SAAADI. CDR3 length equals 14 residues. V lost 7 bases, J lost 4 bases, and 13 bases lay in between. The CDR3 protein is CASMGLDSTGELFF. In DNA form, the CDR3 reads TGCGCCAGCATGGGACTCGATTCCACCGGGGAGCTGTTTTTT.

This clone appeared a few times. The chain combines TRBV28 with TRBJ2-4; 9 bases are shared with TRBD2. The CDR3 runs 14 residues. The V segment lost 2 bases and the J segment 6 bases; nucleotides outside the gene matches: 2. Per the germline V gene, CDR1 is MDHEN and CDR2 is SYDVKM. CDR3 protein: CASSLRAGGNIQYF. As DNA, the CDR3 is TGTGCCAGCAGTTTACGAGCGGGAGGAAACATTCAGTACTTC.

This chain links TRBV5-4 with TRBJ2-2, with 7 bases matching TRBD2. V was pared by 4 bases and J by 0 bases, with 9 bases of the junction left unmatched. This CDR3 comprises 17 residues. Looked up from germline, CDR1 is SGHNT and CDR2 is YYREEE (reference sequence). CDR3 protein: CASSGRDYLPNTGELFF. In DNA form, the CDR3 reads TGTGCCAGCAGCGGCCGGGACTACCTACCGAACACCGGGGAGCTGTTTTTT.

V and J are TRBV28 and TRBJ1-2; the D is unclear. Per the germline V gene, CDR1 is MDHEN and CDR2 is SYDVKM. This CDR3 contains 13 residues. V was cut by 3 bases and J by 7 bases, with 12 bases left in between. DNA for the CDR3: TGTGCCAGCAGTTTGGCCCCGATGCGTGGCTACACCTTC. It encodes CASSLAPMRGYTF.

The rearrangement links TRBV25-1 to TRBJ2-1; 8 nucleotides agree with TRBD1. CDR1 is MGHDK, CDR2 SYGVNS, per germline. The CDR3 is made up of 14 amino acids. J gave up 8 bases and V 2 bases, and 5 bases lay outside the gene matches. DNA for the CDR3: TGTGCCAGCAGTGAAGGGACAGGTACCGATGAGCAGTTCTTC. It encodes CASSEGTGTDEQFF. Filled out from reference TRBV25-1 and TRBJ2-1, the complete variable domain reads EADIYQTPRYLVIGTGKKITLECSQTMGHDKMYWYQQDPGMELHLIHYSYGVNSTEKGDLSSESTVSRIRTEHFPLTLESARPSHTSQYLCASSEGTGTDEQFFGPGTRLTVL.

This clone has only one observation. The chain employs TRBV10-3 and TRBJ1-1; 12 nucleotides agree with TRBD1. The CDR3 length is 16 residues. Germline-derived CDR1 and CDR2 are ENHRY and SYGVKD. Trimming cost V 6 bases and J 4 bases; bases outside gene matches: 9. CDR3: CAIRPGQGAGSTEAFF. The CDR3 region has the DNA TGTGCCATCAGGCCGGGACAGGGGGCCGGGAGCACTGAAGCTTTCTTT.

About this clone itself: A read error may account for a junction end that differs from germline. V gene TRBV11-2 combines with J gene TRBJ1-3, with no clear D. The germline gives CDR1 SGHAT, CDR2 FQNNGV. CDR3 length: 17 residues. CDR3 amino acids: CASSLEWTVLSGNTIYF. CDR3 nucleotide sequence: TGTGCCAGCAGCCTAGAGTGGACCGTCCTCTCTGGAAACACCATATATTTT.

The CDR3 spells CAGGQGLRAFF. As DNA, the CDR3 is TGTGCCGGTGGACAGGGTCTAAGAGCTTTCTTT. V is TRBV19 and J is TRBJ1-1, with 8 bases identical to TRBD1. CDR3 length: 11 amino acids. Germline CDR1 and CDR2: LNHDA and SQIVND (reference sequence). Trimming at V came to 11 bases and at J to 10 bases, leaving 9 bases not matched to a gene.

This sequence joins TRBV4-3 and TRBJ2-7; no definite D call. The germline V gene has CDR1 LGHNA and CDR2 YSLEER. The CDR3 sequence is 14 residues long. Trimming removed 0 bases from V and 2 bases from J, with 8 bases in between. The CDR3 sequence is CASSQDWGTYEQYF. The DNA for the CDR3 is TGCGCCAGCAGCCAAGATTGGGGTACCTACGAGCAGTACTTC.

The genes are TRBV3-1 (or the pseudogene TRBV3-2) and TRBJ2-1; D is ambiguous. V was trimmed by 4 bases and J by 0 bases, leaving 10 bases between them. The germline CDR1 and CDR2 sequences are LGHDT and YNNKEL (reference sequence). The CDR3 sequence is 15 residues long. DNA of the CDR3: TGTGCCAGCAGCCCTTCTTCAAACTCCTACAATGAGCAGTTCTTC. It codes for CASSPSSNSYNEQFF.

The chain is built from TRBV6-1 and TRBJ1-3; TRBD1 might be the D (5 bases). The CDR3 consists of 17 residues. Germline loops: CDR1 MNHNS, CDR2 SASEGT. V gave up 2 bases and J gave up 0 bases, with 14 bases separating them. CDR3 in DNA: TGTGCCAGCAGTGAATCCAGGGCGAGGAGCTCTGGAAACACCATATATTTT. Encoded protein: CASSESRARSSGNTIYF.

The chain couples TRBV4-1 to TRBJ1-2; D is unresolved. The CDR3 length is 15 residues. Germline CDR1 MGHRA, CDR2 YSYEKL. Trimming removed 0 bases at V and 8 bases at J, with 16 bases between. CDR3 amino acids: CASSQDPLGGRGYTF. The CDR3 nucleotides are TGCGCCAGCAGCCAAGACCCCTTGGGAGGCCGCGGCTACACCTTC.

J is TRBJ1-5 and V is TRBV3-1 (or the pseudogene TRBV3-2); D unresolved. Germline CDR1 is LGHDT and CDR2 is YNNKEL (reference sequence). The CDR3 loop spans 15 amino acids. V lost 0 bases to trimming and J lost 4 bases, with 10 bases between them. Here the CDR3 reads CASSQDWAVNQPQHF. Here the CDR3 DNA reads TGTGCCAGCAGCCAAGATTGGGCAGTAAATCAGCCCCAGCATTTT.

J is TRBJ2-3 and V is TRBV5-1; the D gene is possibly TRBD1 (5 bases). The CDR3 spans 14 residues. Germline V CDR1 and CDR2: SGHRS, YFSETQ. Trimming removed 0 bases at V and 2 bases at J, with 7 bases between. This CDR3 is CASSLAQDTDTQYF. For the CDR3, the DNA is TGCGCCAGCAGCTTGGCACAGGACACAGATACGCAGTATTTT.

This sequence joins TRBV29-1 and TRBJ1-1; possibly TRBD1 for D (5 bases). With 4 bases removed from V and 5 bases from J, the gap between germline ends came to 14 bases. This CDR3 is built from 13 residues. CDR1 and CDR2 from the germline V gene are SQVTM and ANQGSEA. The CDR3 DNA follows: TGCAGCGTTGGCCCGGGGGGGTGGACTGAAGCTTTCTTT. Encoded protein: CSVGPGGWTEAFF.

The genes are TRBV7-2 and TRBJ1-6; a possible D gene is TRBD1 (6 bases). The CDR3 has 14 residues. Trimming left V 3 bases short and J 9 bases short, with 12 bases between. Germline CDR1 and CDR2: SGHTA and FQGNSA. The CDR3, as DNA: TGTGCCAGCAGCTTGGGCAGGGGCGCTTCACCCCTCCACTTT. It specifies CASSLGRGASPLHF.

The CDR3 loop reads CAISEMRGLSFGYTF. The CDR3 DNA is TGTGCCATCAGTGAGATGAGGGGGCTATCCTTTGGCTACACCTTC. The V call is TRBV10-3, the J call TRBJ1-2; 7 nucleotides align to TRBD1. Germline V gene lookup returns CDR1 ENHRY and CDR2 SYGVKD. The V gene end was trimmed by 2 bases and the J gene end by 7 bases; junction bases not matched to a gene: 10. There are 15 residues in the CDR3.